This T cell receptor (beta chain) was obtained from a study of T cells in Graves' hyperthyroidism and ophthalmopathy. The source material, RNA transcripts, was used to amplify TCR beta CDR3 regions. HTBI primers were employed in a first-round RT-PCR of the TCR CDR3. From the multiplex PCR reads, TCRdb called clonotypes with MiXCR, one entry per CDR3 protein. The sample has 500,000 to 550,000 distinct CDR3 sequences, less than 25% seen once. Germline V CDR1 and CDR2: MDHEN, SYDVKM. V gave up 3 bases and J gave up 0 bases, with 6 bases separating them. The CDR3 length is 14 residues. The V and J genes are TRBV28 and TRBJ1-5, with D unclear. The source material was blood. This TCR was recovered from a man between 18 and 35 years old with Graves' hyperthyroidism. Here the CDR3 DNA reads TGTGCCAGCAGTTTTCGGTATAGCAATCAGCCCCAGCATTTT. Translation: CASSFRYSNQPQHF.